This T cell receptor (beta chain) originates from a study of early T cells in non-severe SARS-CoV-2 infection. Overall study: It was bulk RNA from unsorted whole blood that was sequenced, and the chains were unpaired.

The protocol attached unique molecular identifiers to individual cDNA molecules. One entry per CDR3 protein, called by TCRdb with MiXCR from the 5' RACE reads. Among about 83,000 distinct CDR3 sequences, about 10% were seen once, and the ten largest hold approximately 8%. Whole-study findings and limits: Matching with VDJdb favored anti-spike CD8 responses (missing private and CD4 specificities).

The CDR3 runs to 14 residues. V dropped 4 bases and J dropped 6 bases, with 16 bases sitting between them. Looked up from germline, CDR1 is MNHEY and CDR2 is SMNVEV (reference sequence). With respect to this clonotype: Its antigen remains unidentified.

The specimen was whole blood, collected at baseline. The chain uses TRBV27 and TRBJ2-7, with D possibly being TRBD1 (6 bases). The clonotype comes from an adult who was a healthcare worker with PCR-confirmed SARS-CoV-2 infection or an uninfected control (not recorded which). The CDR3 spells CASSSSPNRAEQYF. The CDR3 DNA reads as TGTGCCAGCAGTTCGTCCCCAAACAGGGCCGAGCAGTACTTC.